These 27 T cell receptor beta chains were all obtained from the same sample, sequenced in a study of blood T cell repertoires in COVID-19. Here immunoSEQ multiplex PCR was the method, and the copy in TCRdb shows in-frame clones only, minus some. The sample yields about 360,000 clones, 81% seen once. Sample: peripheral blood. All receptors come from a human donor with acute or convalescent COVID-19. The donor label of this sample is uncertain.

This chain joins TRBV5-4 and TRBJ1-1, with D perhaps TRBD1 (5 bases). The CDR3 is 15 residues long. CDR1 is SGHNT, CDR2 YYREEE, per germline (reference sequence). The V end was cut by 1 base, the J end by 4 bases, with 14 bases between. CDR3 sequence: CASSLISRQGTEAFF. The CDR3 nucleotides read TGTGCCAGCAGCTTGATCTCAAGGCAGGGCACTGAAGCTTTCTTT.

DNA of the CDR3: TGTGCCAGCAGCTTGGGACTAGCGGGCCTCACAGATACGCAGTATTTT. This translates into CASSLGLAGLTDTQYF. The J gene is TRBJ2-3, the V gene TRBV7-9; 12 bases fit TRBD2. From germline, CDR1 is SEHNR and CDR2 FQNEAQ (reference sequence). The V and J ends lost 3 bases and 2 bases, in that order; junction bases with no gene match: 3. The CDR3 length is 16 residues.

The chain couples TRBV5-1 to TRBJ2-5, with TRBD1 matching over 9 bases. Germline V gene lookup returns CDR1 SGHRS and CDR2 YFSETQ. The CDR3 is made up of 15 amino acids. Trimming cost V 4 bases and J 3 bases; bases outside gene matches: 7. CDR3 DNA: TGCGCCAGCAGCCTGGGACAGGGTCTTAAAGAGACCCAGTACTTC. It translates to CASSLGQGLKETQYF.

The V call is TRBV30, the J call TRBJ1-4; D not resolved. CDR1 is GTSNPN and CDR2 is SVGIG in the germline V gene (reference sequence). The CDR3 loop spans 15 amino acids. V dropped 3 bases and J dropped 0 bases, with 11 bases sitting between them. CDR3 nucleotide sequence: TGTGCCTGGAGAAACGGACTCTCAACTAATGAAAAACTGTTTTTT. Translation gives CAWRNGLSTNEKLFF.

This clone was seen more than once but under ten times. The V and J genes are TRBV15 and TRBJ1-6; TRBD1 might be the D (6 bases). The CDR3 extends over 15 amino acids. The germline gives CDR1 LNHNV, CDR2 YYDKDF (reference sequence). V was pared by 4 bases and J by 7 bases, with 14 bases between. CDR3 residues: CATSKQGEINSPLHF. The CDR3 DNA is TGTGCCACCAGCAAACAGGGAGAGATCAATTCACCCCTCCACTTT.

The chain is built from TRBV20-1 and TRBJ2-3; D is uncertain. Germline V gene sequence: CDR1 DFQATT, CDR2 SNEGSKA (reference sequence). V gave up 3 bases and J gave up 2 bases, with 15 bases separating them. This CDR3 is built from 15 residues. Here the CDR3 DNA reads TGCAGTGCTAGTGCCTCCCTGGTGGCCACAGATACGCAGTATTTT. Protein product: CSASASLVATDTQYF.

The V gene is TRBV11-2, the J gene TRBJ1-3; the D is unclear. Trimming removed 2 bases at V and 0 bases at J, with 5 bases between. CDR1 and CDR2 (germline): SGHAT, FQNNGV. This CDR3 is 14 amino acids long. The CDR3: CASSLLRSGNTIYF. CDR3 sequence (DNA): TGTGCCAGCAGCTTACTTCGCTCTGGAAACACCATATATTTT.

This clone was found a few times. The V and J genes are TRBV6-5 and TRBJ1-1, with D hard to call. V was cut by 5 bases and J by 6 bases, with 13 bases left in between. This CDR3 spans 13 amino acids. The germline gives CDR1 MNHEY, CDR2 SVGAGI. This chain's CDR3 is CASSPWSRAEAFF. CDR3 nucleotide sequence: TGTGCCAGCAGTCCCTGGTCGAGGGCTGAAGCTTTCTTT.

The V call is TRBV5-5, the J call TRBJ1-5; D gene unclear. Germline V gene data show CDR1 as SGHKS and CDR2 as YYEKEE (reference sequence). The CDR3 has 15 residues. Deletions cut 0 bases from V and 0 bases from J, with 7 bases between. CDR3 sequence reads: CASSLGLNSNQPQHF. The CDR3 region has the DNA TGTGCCAGCAGCTTGGGACTCAATAGCAATCAGCCCCAGCATTTT. Supplemented by reference TRBV5-5 and TRBJ1-5, the full variable domain reads DAGVTQSPTHLIKTRGQQVTLRCSPISGHKSVSWYQQVLGQGPQFIFQYYEKEERGRGNFPDRFSARQFPNYSSELNVNALLLGDSALYLCASSLGLNSNQPQHFGDGTRLSIL.

This clone was detected ten times or more. This chain links TRBV5-6 with TRBJ2-7; D may be TRBD2 (6 bases). CDR1 and CDR2 (germline): SGHDT, YYEEEE. V was cut by 4 bases and J by 0 bases, with 11 bases left in between. The CDR3 is made up of 14 amino acids. This CDR3 reads CASSVGRSSYEQYF. CDR3 DNA sequence: TGTGCCAGCAGCGTTGGGAGGAGCTCCTACGAGCAGTACTTC.

The rearrangement uses TRBV19 and TRBJ1-3; tentative D call: TRBD1 (6 bases). The germline gives CDR1 LNHDA, CDR2 SQIVND (reference sequence). Deletions cut 6 bases from V and 4 bases from J, with 13 bases between. This CDR3 has 14 residues. In nucleotides, the CDR3 is TGTGCCAGTAGAAATCAGGGGTCCGGAAACACCATATATTTT. This encodes CASRNQGSGNTIYF.

This rearrangement joins TRBV18 to TRBJ2-7, with 7 positions matching TRBD1. V trimming: 6 bases; J trimming: 2 bases; junction bases outside the gene matches: 7. The CDR3 is made up of 14 amino acids. Looked up from germline, CDR1 is KGHSH and CDR2 is LQKENI. In DNA form, the CDR3 reads TGTGCCAGCTCGACCGGGACAGCAACCTACGAGCAGTACTTC. Its protein product is CASSTGTATYEQYF.

The gene calls are TRBV5-1 and TRBJ1-4; D is possibly TRBD1 (5 bases). There are 14 residues in the CDR3. Trimming took 1 base from V and 8 from J, leaving 12 bases between them. The germline V gene encodes CDR1 SGHRS and CDR2 YFSETQ. Here the CDR3 DNA reads TGCGCCAGCAGCTTGAAGGGGCCTGGGGAAAAACTGTTTTTT. Protein product: CASSLKGPGEKLFF.

The V and J genes are TRBV5-5 and TRBJ1-2; TRBD1 matches at 10 bases. The V segment lost 8 bases and the J segment 8 bases; nucleotides outside the gene matches: 9. CDR3 length equals 13 residues. CDR1 and CDR2 from the germline V gene are SGHKS and YYEKEE (reference sequence). The CDR3 DNA reads TGTGCCAGTTTGGGACAGGGGTGGGACGGCTACACCTTC. Translated: CASLGQGWDGYTF. Filled out from reference TRBV5-5 and TRBJ1-2, the complete variable domain reads DAGVTQSPTHLIKTRGQQVTLRCSPISGHKSVSWYQQVLGQGPQFIFQYYEKEERGRGNFPDRFSARQFPNYSSELNVNALLLGDSALYLCASLGQGWDGYTFGSGTRLTVV.

The rearrangement uses TRBV28 and TRBJ2-7; 7 nucleotides line up with TRBD1. The CDR3 contains 13 residues. Germline CDR1 and CDR2: MDHEN and SYDVKM. The V segment lost 6 bases and the J segment 3 bases; nucleotides outside the gene matches: 5. CDR3 sequence: CASRPTGVYEQYF. CDR3 sequence (DNA): TGTGCCAGCAGACCTACAGGGGTCTACGAGCAGTACTTC.

This chain links TRBV28 with TRBJ1-5; 11 bases match TRBD1. The V segment lost 4 bases and the J segment 2 bases; nucleotides outside the gene matches: 7. Per germline, CDR1 MDHEN and CDR2 SYDVKM. The CDR3 is made up of 17 amino acids. CDR3 region: CASSSGQGAVGNQPQHF. The CDR3, as DNA: TGTGCCAGCAGTTCCGGACAGGGGGCGGTTGGCAATCAGCCCCAGCATTTT.

This chain joins TRBV5-1 and TRBJ2-2, with D hard to call. The length of the CDR3 is 15 residues. V was trimmed by 0 bases and J by 4 bases, leaving 10 bases between them. The germline V gene encodes CDR1 SGHRS and CDR2 YFSETQ. The CDR3 DNA reads TGCGCCAGCAGCTTGGACACTATCCCCACCGGGGAGCTGTTTTTT. Translation: CASSLDTIPTGELFF.

The V gene is TRBV7-2, the J gene TRBJ2-5, with TRBD2 matching 14 bases. V gave up 5 bases and J gave up 4 bases; unmatched junction bases: 12. The CDR3 is made up of 18 amino acids. The germline CDR1 and CDR2 sequences are SGHTA and FQGNSA. As DNA, the CDR3 is TGTGCCAGCAGCACCCGACTAGCGGGAGGGCCGGGTAGAGAGACCCAGTACTTC. Translating it yields CASSTRLAGGPGRETQYF.

This clone was observed a single time. The chain combines TRBV29-1 with TRBJ2-7; TRBD2 matches 11 bases. Looked up from germline, CDR1 is SQVTM and CDR2 is ANQGSEA. After removal of 7 bases from V and 3 bases from J, the junction contained 5 bases not matched to a gene. This CDR3 has 13 residues. The CDR3 DNA reads TGCAGCGCTAGACTAGCGGGAAACTACGAGCAGTACTTC. This gives the protein CSARLAGNYEQYF.

This clone was picked up one time. The chain recombines TRBV2 with TRBJ2-3, with 7 nucleotides matching TRBD1. This CDR3 has 15 residues. CDR1 is SNHLY and CDR2 is FYNNEI in the germline V gene. After removal of 6 bases from V and 0 bases from J, the junction contained 6 bases not matched to a gene. Here the CDR3 DNA reads TGTGCCAGCAGGTTTCAGGGGGTTAGCACAGATACGCAGTATTTT. Protein: CASRFQGVSTDTQYF.

The J gene is TRBJ2-3, the V gene TRBV28, with D possibly TRBD1 on 6 matching bases. Per the germline V gene, CDR1 is MDHEN and CDR2 is SYDVKM. This CDR3 spans 16 amino acids. V was clipped by 3 bases and J by 2 bases, with 15 bases between them. CDR3 residues: CASSLLTGRVTDTQYF. The CDR3 bases are TGTGCCAGCAGTTTGCTTACAGGGCGCGTCACAGATACGCAGTATTTT.

The chain links TRBV29-1 to TRBJ1-3; 9 bases line up with TRBD1. Looked up from germline, CDR1 is SQVTM and CDR2 is ANQGSEA. Trimming took 6 bases from V and 1 from J; bases not matched to a gene: 10. The CDR3 is 16 amino acids. The CDR3 region has the DNA TGCAGCGTGACTACCCGCGGGACAGGGTCTGGAAACACCATATATTTT. This translates into CSVTTRGTGSGNTIYF.

This chain uses TRBV10-3 with TRBJ1-6; maybe TRBD1 (6 bases). CDR1 is ENHRY and CDR2 is SYGVKD in the germline V gene. This CDR3 has 12 amino acids. The V end lost 8 bases, the J end lost 7 bases, and 9 bases lay between the germline ends. The CDR3 reads CAIGQQNSPLHF. DNA of the CDR3: TGTGCCATCGGACAGCAGAATTCACCCCTCCACTTT.

This clone was counted once. The chain combines TRBV28 with TRBJ1-3; D possibly corresponds to TRBD1 (5 bases). CDR1 and CDR2 (germline): MDHEN, SYDVKM. The V end was cut by 5 bases, the J end by 3 bases, with 14 bases between. This CDR3 contains 15 residues. Here the CDR3 reads CASSRDSAVGNTIYF. CDR3 in DNA: TGTGCCAGCAGTCGGGACTCCGCGGTTGGAAACACCATATATTTT.

The V call is TRBV11-2, the J call TRBJ1-1; D call uncertain. The CDR3 loop spans 14 amino acids. V was clipped by 1 base and J by 4 bases, with 10 bases between them. The V gene's germline CDR1 is SGHAT and CDR2 FQNNGV. The CDR3 sequence is CASSLGLRPTEAFF. The CDR3 bases are TGTGCCAGCAGCTTAGGCCTCAGGCCCACTGAAGCTTTCTTT.

V gene TRBV28 combines with J gene TRBJ2-7, with 10 bases fitting TRBD1. Per the germline V gene, CDR1 is MDHEN and CDR2 is SYDVKM. Trimming at V came to 7 bases and at J to 7 bases, leaving 10 bases not matched to a gene. The CDR3 runs to 14 residues. The CDR3 protein is CASKPGTGVREQYF. The CDR3 bases are TGTGCCAGCAAGCCGGGGACAGGGGTGAGAGAGCAGTACTTC.

In its sample, this clone was seen many times. The chain recombines TRBV11-2 with TRBJ2-7; TRBD1 aligns across 8 bases. CDR1 and CDR2 from the germline V gene are SGHAT and FQNNGV. V lost 5 bases to trimming and J lost 4 bases; unmatched junction nucleotides: 10. The CDR3 is 15 residues long. The CDR3 nucleotides are TGTGCCAGCAGCCTCGACAGGGGACAGCGGTACGAGCAGTACTTC. The encoded protein is CASSLDRGQRYEQYF.